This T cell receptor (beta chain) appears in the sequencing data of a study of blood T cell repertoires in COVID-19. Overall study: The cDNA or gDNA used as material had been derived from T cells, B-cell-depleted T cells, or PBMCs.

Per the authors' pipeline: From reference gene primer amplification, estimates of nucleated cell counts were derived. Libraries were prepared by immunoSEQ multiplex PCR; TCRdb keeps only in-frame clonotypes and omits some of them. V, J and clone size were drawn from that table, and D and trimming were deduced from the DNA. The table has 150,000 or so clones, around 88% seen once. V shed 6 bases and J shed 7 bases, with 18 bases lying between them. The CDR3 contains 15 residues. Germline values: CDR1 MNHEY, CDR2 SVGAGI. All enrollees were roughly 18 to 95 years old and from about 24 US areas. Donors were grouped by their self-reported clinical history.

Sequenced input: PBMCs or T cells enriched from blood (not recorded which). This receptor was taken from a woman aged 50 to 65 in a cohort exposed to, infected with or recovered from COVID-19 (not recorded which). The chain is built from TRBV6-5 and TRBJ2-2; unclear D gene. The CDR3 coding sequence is TGTGCCAGCAGCCCACTTACCCAGGATGACGGGGAGCTGTTTTTT. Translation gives CASSPLTQDDGELFF.